The 22 T cell receptor beta chains listed next were all sequenced from one sample in a study of ipilimumab plus nivolumab after autologous stem cell transplantation. TCRdb's table, derived via immunoSEQ multiplex PCR, lists solely in-frame clones and lacks some. The sample carries approximately 80,000 clones, 75% to 85% recorded once. The source was PBMCs, collected in a trial of ipilimumab plus nivolumab as post-transplant consolidation. The receptors derive from a male donor with diffuse large B-cell lymphoma.

The CDR3 DNA reads TGCGCCAGCAGCTTGGGACAGGGCGACAACGAGCAGTACTTC. The encoded protein is CASSLGQGDNEQYF. The V and J genes are TRBV5-1 and TRBJ2-7, with 7 bases aligning to TRBD1. In germline, CDR1 is SGHRS, CDR2 YFSETQ. Unmatched junction bases numbered 5, after V lost 0 bases and J lost 5 bases. CDR3 length: 14 amino acids.

The gene calls are TRBV29-1 and TRBJ1-2; D possibly corresponds to TRBD1 (5 bases). Germline assignment: CDR1 SQVTM and CDR2 ANQGSEA. The germline V and J ends were trimmed by 5 bases and 6 bases, with 10 bases remaining between them. The length of the CDR3 is 11 residues. CDR3 sequence (DNA): TGCAGCGTTCGCGCAGGGCATGGCTACACCTTC. Translation: CSVRAGHGYTF.

The chain joins TRBV7-2 to TRBJ2-3; 11 positions match TRBD2. Germline V CDR1 and CDR2: SGHTA, FQGNSA. The CDR3 covers 18 residues. Trimming removed 5 bases from V and 3 bases from J; junction bases left unmatched: 13. For the CDR3, the DNA is TGTGCCAGCAGCCCCCTGGGGGCTAGCGGGGGGTTTACAGATACGCAGTATTTT. Encoded protein: CASSPLGASGGFTDTQYF.

The chain combines TRBV7-2 with TRBJ1-3; TRBD1 is a possible D gene (5 bases). The germline CDR1 and CDR2 sequences are SGHTA and FQGNSA. The germline V and J ends were trimmed by 5 bases and 0 bases, with 11 bases remaining between them. This CDR3 region has 15 residues. The CDR3 spells CASSLDSLSGNTIYF. Here the CDR3 DNA reads TGTGCCAGCAGCCTCGACAGCCTCTCTGGAAACACCATATATTTT.

The J gene is TRBJ1-2, the V gene TRBV19; D is unclear. This CDR3 spans 13 amino acids. In germline, CDR1 is LNHDA, CDR2 SQIVND (reference sequence). V was cut by 5 bases and J by 5 bases, with 12 bases left in between. The CDR3 here is CASSLTLLYGYTF. In nucleotides, the CDR3 is TGTGCCAGTAGTCTGACACTGCTGTATGGCTACACCTTC.

This clone was seen a few times. CDR3 residues: CASSDEQGAYEQYF. CDR3 sequence (DNA): TGTGCCAGCAGTGACGAACAGGGGGCTTACGAGCAGTACTTC. The rearrangement uses TRBV2 and TRBJ2-7; 9 bases fit TRBD1. Germline V gene sequence: CDR1 SNHLY, CDR2 FYNNEI. The CDR3 has 14 amino acids. The junction had 4 bases not matched to a gene; V was cut back by 3 bases and J by 4 bases.

The chain joins TRBV7-9 to TRBJ1-5; D possibly corresponds to TRBD1 (5 bases). Trimming removed 2 bases at V and 5 bases at J, with 16 bases between. The CDR3 consists of 16 residues. Germline V gene lookup returns CDR1 SEHNR and CDR2 FQNEAQ (reference sequence). The CDR3, as DNA: TGTGCCAGCAGCTTAACGGAACCGGGGACCGATCAGCCCCAGCATTTT. It yields the protein CASSLTEPGTDQPQHF.

The chain recombines TRBV5-1 with TRBJ1-1, with D possibly TRBD1 on 6 matching bases. The V end was cut by 1 base, the J end by 4 bases, with 14 bases between. CDR3 length: 15 amino acids. CDR1 SGHRS and CDR2 YFSETQ come from the germline V gene. CDR3 protein: CASSLRGAEGTEAFF. The CDR3 bases are TGCGCCAGCAGCTTGAGGGGGGCAGAAGGCACTGAAGCTTTCTTT.

J is TRBJ2-7 and V is TRBV7-9, with D possibly called TRBD1 or TRBD2 (5 bases each). The V end was cut by 5 bases, the J end by 3 bases, with 11 bases between. Germline V gene lookup returns CDR1 SEHNR and CDR2 FQNEAQ (reference sequence). This CDR3 has 13 amino acids. In nucleotides, the CDR3 is TGTGCCAGCAGCACGGGACGGAGCTACGAGCAGTACTTC. The encoded protein is CASSTGRSYEQYF.

The chain carries TRBV21-1 and TRBJ2-2; the table's D call TRBD2 went unverified against the DNA. TRBV21-1 is listed as a pseudogene. There are 18 residues in the CDR3. The chain's CDR3 is CASSKEKRGGVNTGELFF. Written as DNA, the CDR3 is TGTGCCAGCAGCAAAGAAAAGCGGGGGGGCGTAAACACCGGGGAGCTGTTTTTT.

In its sample, this clone was seen once. In nucleotides, the CDR3 is TGTGCCATCAGTGTTAGAACCCAGGGAGGGGAGCAGTACTTC. It yields the protein CAISVRTQGGEQYF. The chain employs TRBV10-3 and TRBJ2-7; 7 bases are a match to TRBD2. Trimming took 4 bases from V and 7 from J; bases not matched to a gene: 10. From germline, CDR1 is ENHRY and CDR2 SYGVKD. This CDR3 spans 14 amino acids.

J is TRBJ2-2 and V is TRBV5-6; D possibly uses TRBD1 or TRBD2 (6 bases each). This CDR3 is built from 16 residues. Per the germline V gene, CDR1 is SGHDT and CDR2 is YYEEEE. V was clipped by 1 base and J by 5 bases, with 15 bases between them. This chain's CDR3 is CASSLWGALGTGELFF. DNA of the CDR3: TGTGCCAGCAGCTTGTGGGGGGCGCTTGGGACCGGGGAGCTGTTTTTT. The entire variable domain, with the rest obtained from reference TRBV5-6 and TRBJ2-2, is as follows: DAGVTQSPTHLIKTRGQQVTLRCSPKSGHDTVSWYQQALGQGPQFIFQYYEEEERQRGNFPDRFSGHQFPNYSSELNVNALLLGDSALYLCASSLWGALGTGELFFGEGSRLTVL.

This clone showed up just a few times. Other DNA sequences within the sample encode an identical CDR3. The chain couples TRBV19 to TRBJ1-5, with D possibly being TRBD1 (5 bases). V was cut by 3 bases and J by 1 base, with 7 bases left in between. CDR1 LNHDA and CDR2 SQIVND come from the germline V gene (reference sequence). This CDR3 comprises 14 residues. CDR3 region: CASSIRDSNQPQHF. The CDR3 coding sequence is TGTGCCAGTAGTATTCGGGACAGCAATCAGCCCCAGCATTTT.

This chain connects TRBV15 to TRBJ1-5; D remains unclear. The germline V gene encodes CDR1 LNHNV and CDR2 YYDKDF (reference sequence). The CDR3 totals 19 residues. With 1 base removed from V and 2 bases from J, the gap between germline ends came to 21 bases. The CDR3 loop reads CATSRVGLFEGLGNQPQHF. As DNA, the CDR3 is TGTGCCACCAGCAGAGTAGGCCTTTTTGAAGGGCTCGGCAATCAGCCCCAGCATTTT.

J is TRBJ1-2 and V is TRBV30; D unresolved. Germline V gene sequence: CDR1 GTSNPN, CDR2 SVGIG (reference sequence). This CDR3 has 13 amino acids. The ends were cut back, 0 bases at V and 4 bases at J, with 9 bases in the middle. The CDR3 loop reads CAWSVQGTYGYTF. The DNA of the CDR3 is TGTGCCTGGAGTGTACAAGGAACCTATGGCTACACCTTC.

The gene calls are TRBV15 and TRBJ2-1, with a possible D match to TRBD2 (6 bases). The CDR3 sequence is 16 residues long. The V end was cut by 0 bases, the J end by 13 bases, with 22 bases between. Germline-derived CDR1 and CDR2 are LNHNV and YYDKDF (reference sequence). CDR3 in DNA: TGTGCCACCAGCAGAGATCTCGGGGGTACTAGTTACCTCCAGTTCTTC. Residues: CATSRDLGGTSYLQFF.

The V and J genes are TRBV7-9 and TRBJ1-1; a possible D gene is TRBD1 (5 bases). The V and J ends lost 2 bases and 2 bases respectively, with 9 bases between them. Germline loops: CDR1 SEHNR, CDR2 FQNEAQ (reference sequence). The length of the CDR3 is 14 residues. This chain's CDR3 is CASSLRGTNTEAFF. The DNA for the CDR3 is TGTGCCAGCAGCTTAAGGGGAACTAACACTGAAGCTTTCTTT.

J is TRBJ1-2 and V is TRBV7-2; perhaps TRBD1 as D (5 bases). The CDR3 sequence is 14 residues long. CDR1 and CDR2 (germline): SGHTA, FQGNSA. V shed 5 bases and J shed 3 bases, with 13 bases lying between them. CDR3 amino acids: CASSTLGGDYGYTF. The CDR3 region has the DNA TGTGCCAGCAGCACCTTGGGGGGTGACTATGGCTACACCTTC.

V usage is TRBV9 and J usage is TRBJ2-1, with D perhaps TRBD1 (7 bases). Trimming shortened V by 4 bases and J by 6 bases, and 20 bases separated the two germline ends. This CDR3 spans 16 amino acids. The germline V gene encodes CDR1 SGDLS and CDR2 YYNGEE. CDR3 bases: TGTGCCAGCAGCCTCCAAGGAGGGGGCTCAATCAATGAGCAGTTCTTC. Protein: CASSLQGGGSINEQFF.

The gene calls are TRBV27 and TRBJ2-5; 11 bases align to TRBD1. J was trimmed by 4 bases and V by 4 bases; bases with no gene match: 5. This CDR3 spans 15 amino acids. Germline V CDR1 and CDR2: MNHEY, SMNVEV (reference sequence). CDR3 loop: CASSSGTGGVETQYF. The CDR3 DNA follows: TGTGCCAGCAGTTCCGGGACAGGGGGTGTAGAGACCCAGTACTTC.

The rearrangement joins TRBV7-9 to TRBJ2-5, with a weak D call TRBD1 (6 bases). This CDR3 is built from 15 residues. CDR1 and CDR2 from the germline V gene are SEHNR and FQNEAQ (reference sequence). The V gene lost 1 base and the J gene lost 4 bases, with 13 bases spanning the gap. In DNA form, the CDR3 reads TGTGCCAGCAGCTTAGTGACAGGAGGACCAGAGACCCAGTACTTC. It is translated as CASSLVTGGPETQYF.

This clone was recorded once. DNA of the CDR3: TGTGCCAGCAGCTTGGGGGGTTGGATGGATACGCAGTATTTT. Its translation is CASSLGGWMDTQYF. The gene calls are TRBV7-3 and TRBJ2-3; TRBD2 is a possible D gene (6 bases). Germline lookup yields CDR1 SGHTA and CDR2 FQGTGA. This CDR3 spans 14 amino acids. Trimming took 3 bases from V and 6 from J, leaving 13 bases between them.